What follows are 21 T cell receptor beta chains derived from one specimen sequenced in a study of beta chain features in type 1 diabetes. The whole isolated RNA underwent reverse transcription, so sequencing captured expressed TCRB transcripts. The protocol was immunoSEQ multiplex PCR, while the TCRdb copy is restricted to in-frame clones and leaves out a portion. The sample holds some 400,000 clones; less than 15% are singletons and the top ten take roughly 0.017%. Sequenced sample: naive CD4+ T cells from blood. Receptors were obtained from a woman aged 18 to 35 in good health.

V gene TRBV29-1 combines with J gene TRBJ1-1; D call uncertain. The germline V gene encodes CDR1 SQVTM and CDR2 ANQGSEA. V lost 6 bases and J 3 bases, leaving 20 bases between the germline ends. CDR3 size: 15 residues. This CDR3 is CSVEPQYLNHTEAFF. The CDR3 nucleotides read TGCAGCGTCGAACCTCAATACCTAAACCACACTGAAGCTTTCTTT. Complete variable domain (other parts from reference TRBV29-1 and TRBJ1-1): SAVISQKPSRDICQRGTSLTIQCQVDSQVTMMFWYRQQPGQSLTLIATANQGSEATYESGFVIDKFPISRPNLTFSTLTVSNMSPEDSSIYLCSVEPQYLNHTEAFFGQGTRLTVV.

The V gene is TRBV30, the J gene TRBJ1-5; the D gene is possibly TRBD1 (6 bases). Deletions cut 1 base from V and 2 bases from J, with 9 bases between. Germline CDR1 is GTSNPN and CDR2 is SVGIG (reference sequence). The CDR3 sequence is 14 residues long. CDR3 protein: CAWSAGAGNQPQHF. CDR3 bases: TGTGCCTGGAGTGCAGGGGCCGGCAATCAGCCCCAGCATTTT.

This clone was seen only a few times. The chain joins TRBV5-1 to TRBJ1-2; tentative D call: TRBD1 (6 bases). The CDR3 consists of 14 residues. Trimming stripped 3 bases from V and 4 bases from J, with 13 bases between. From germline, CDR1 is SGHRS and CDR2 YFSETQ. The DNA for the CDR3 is TGCGCCAGCAGCTCGGACAGCCCTGCCTATGGCTACACCTTC. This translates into CASSSDSPAYGYTF.

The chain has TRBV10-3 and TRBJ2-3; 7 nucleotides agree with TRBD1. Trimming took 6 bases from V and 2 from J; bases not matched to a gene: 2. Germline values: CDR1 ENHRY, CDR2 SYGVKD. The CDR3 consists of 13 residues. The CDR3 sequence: CAIRTGPTDTQYF. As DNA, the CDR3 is TGTGCCATCAGGACAGGGCCCACAGATACGCAGTATTTT.

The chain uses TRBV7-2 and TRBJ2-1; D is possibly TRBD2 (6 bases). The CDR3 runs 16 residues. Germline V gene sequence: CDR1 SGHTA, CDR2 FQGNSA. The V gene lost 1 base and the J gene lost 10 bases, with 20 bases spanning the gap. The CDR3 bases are TGTGCCAGCAGCTTAGGTGCCGGGACTCTCGAGGGAGAGCAGTTCTTC. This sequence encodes CASSLGAGTLEGEQFF.

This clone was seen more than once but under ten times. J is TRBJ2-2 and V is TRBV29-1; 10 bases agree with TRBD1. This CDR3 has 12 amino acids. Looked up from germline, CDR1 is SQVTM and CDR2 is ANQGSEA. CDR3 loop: CTGTGDTGELFF. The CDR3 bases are TGCACCGGGACAGGGGATACCGGGGAGCTGTTTTTT.

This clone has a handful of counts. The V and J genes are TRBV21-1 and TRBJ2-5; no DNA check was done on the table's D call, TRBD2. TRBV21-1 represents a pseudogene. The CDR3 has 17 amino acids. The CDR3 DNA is TGTGCCAGCAGCCCAAGCGGGGGACTAGGGGTCCAAGAGACCCAGTACTTC. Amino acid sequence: CASSPSGGLGVQETQYF.

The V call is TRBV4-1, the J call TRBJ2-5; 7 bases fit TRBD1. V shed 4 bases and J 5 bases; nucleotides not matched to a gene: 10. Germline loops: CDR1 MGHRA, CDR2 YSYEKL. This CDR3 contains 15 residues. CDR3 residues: CASSPSQQGKETQYF. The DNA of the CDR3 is TGCGCCAGCAGCCCCAGCCAACAGGGGAAGGAGACCCAGTACTTC.

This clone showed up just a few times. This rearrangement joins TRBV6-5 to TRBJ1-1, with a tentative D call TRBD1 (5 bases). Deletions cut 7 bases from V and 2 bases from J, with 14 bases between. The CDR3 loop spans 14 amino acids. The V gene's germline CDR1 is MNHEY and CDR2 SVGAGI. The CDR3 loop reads CASNPTVLNTEAFF. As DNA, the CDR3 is TGTGCCAGCAACCCGACAGTCCTTAACACTGAAGCTTTCTTT.

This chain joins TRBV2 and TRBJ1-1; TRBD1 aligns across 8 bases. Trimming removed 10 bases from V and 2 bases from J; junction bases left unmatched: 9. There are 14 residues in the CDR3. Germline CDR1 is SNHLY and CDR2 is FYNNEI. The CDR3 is CATTRQGINTEAFF. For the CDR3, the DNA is TGTGCCACCACCAGACAGGGGATAAACACTGAAGCTTTCTTT.

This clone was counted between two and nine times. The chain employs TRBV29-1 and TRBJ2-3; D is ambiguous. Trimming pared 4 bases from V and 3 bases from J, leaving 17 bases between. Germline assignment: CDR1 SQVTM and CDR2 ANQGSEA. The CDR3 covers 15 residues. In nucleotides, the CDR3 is TGCAGCGTTGGAGAAACCGGAGTTCGTACAGATACGCAGTATTTT. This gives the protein CSVGETGVRTDTQYF.

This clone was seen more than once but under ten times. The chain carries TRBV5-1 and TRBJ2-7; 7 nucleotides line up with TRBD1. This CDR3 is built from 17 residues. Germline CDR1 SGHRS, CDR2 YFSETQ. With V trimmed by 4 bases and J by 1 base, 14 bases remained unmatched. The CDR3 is CASSVNPPGRGSYEQYF. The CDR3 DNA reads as TGCGCCAGCAGCGTTAACCCCCCGGGCAGGGGGTCCTACGAGCAGTACTTC.

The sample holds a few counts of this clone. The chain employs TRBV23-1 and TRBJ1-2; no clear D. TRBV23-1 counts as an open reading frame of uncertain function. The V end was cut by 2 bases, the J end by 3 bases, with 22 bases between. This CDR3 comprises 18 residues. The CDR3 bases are TGCGCCAGCAGTCAACGGGCATACATGAGGGAATTCTACTATGGCTACACCTTC. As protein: CASSQRAYMREFYYGYTF.

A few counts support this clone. The CDR3: CASSRGWSDEQFF. As DNA, the CDR3 is TGTGCCAGCAGTCGCGGGTGGAGCGATGAGCAGTTCTTC. The chain has TRBV2 and TRBJ2-1, with D possibly matching TRBD2 (5 bases). The germline V gene encodes CDR1 SNHLY and CDR2 FYNNEI. This CDR3 is built from 13 residues. V lost 5 bases and J lost 8, with 13 bases in between.

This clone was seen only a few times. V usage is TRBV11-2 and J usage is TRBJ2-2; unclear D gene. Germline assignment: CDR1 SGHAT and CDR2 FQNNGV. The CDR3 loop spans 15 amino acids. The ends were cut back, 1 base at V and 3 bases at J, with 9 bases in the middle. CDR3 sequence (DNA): TGTGCCAGCAGCTTAGTTGGAACAGACACCGGGGAGCTGTTTTTT. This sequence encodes CASSLVGTDTGELFF.

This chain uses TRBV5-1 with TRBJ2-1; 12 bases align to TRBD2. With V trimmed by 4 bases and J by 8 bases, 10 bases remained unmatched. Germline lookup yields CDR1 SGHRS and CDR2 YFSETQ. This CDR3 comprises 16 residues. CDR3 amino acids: CASSLTLAGGPHEQFF. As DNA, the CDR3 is TGCGCCAGCAGCCTCACCCTAGCGGGAGGGCCCCATGAGCAGTTCTTC.

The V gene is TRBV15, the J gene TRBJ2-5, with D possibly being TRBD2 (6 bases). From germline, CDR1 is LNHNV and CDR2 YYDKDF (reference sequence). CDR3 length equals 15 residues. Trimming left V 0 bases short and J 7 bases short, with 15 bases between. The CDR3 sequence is CATSRDISGPGTQYF. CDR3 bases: TGTGCCACCAGCAGAGACATTAGCGGTCCAGGGACCCAGTACTTC.

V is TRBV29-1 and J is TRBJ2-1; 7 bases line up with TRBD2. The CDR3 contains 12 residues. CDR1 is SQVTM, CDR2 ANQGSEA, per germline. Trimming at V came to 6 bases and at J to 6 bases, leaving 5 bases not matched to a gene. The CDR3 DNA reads TGCAGCGTCCTTCCGGGGGGCAATGAGCAGTTCTTC. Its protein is CSVLPGGNEQFF.

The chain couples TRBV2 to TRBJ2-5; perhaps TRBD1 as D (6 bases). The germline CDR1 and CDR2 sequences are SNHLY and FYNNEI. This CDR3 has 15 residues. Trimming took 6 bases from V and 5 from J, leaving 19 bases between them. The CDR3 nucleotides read TGTGCCAGCAGGGAATCCGGGACACCGCTGGAGACCCAGTACTTC. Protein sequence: CASRESGTPLETQYF.

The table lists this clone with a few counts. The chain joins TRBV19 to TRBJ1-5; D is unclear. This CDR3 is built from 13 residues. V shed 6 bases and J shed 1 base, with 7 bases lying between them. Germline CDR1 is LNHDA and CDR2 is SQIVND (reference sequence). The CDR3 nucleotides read TGTGCCAGTAGCCCACAGAGCAATCAGCCCCAGCATTTT. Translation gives CASSPQSNQPQHF.

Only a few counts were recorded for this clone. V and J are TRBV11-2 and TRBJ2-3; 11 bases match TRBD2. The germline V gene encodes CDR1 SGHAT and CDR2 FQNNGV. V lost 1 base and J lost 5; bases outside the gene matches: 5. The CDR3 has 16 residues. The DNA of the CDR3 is TGTGCCAGCAGCTTAGTGGCTAGCGGGAGGCTAGATACGCAGTATTTT. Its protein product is CASSLVASGRLDTQYF.